Included here is one T cell receptor beta chain sequence, with context. This table comes from immunoSEQ multiplex PCR, and its TCRdb copy is limited to in-frame clones, with some not included. Among 200,000 or so clones listed, around 85% were seen once. The data were taken from a study of blood T cell repertoires in COVID-19. J was trimmed by 0 bases and V by 3 bases; bases with no gene match: 0. The CDR3 is made up of 15 amino acids. In germline, CDR1 is MNHEY, CDR2 SVGAGI. The sample taken for sequencing was peripheral blood. The source of this sequence is a man between 60 and 75 years old with acute or convalescent COVID-19. The chain carries TRBV6-5 and TRBJ2-1; TRBD2 matches 9 bases. In DNA, the CDR3 is TGTGCCAGCAGTTATAGCGGGAGCTCCTACAATGAGCAGTTCTTC. Protein sequence: CASSYSGSSYNEQFF.